The present T cell receptor beta chain was sequenced within a study of CDR3 diversity in severe acne (dated by TCRdb to between 2019 and 2020). The CDR3 goes from the cysteine to the phenylalanine over 14 residues. Left in the record is the CDR3 DNA by itself, 42 bases read in frame from the first base. The CDR1 and CDR2 encoded by the germline V gene are KGHDR and SFDVKD. The V and J ends are trimmed by 5 bases and 3 bases, leaving 9 bases between them. As for this clonotype: Its target antigen remains unknown. Nothing much larger sits one base from this clone, and base qualities are not available.

Receptors were amplified or captured by PCR. Sequencing used an Illumina HiSeq 2000. TCRdb applied fastp at Q25 and MiXCR to the public reads, then kept only in-frame beta chains. For every CDR3 protein sequence, its rows merge into one entry that carries the most common genes and DNA. The sample table holds more than 70,000 distinct CDR3 sequences, of which 48% were seen once. Around 10% of the sample comes from the top ten. This clonotype was sampled from a male donor in good health, serving as a control. Sequences were obtained from blood. Recombination joined TRBV24-1 with TRBJ2-2; 5 matching bases give a weak D call of TRBD2. The CDR3 protein is CATSVEGYTGELFF. The bases are TGTGCCACCAGTGTCGAGGGCTACACCGGGGAGCTGTTTTTT.